The 20 T cell receptor beta chains below all came from one sample that was sequenced in a study of siplizumab effects on memory and regulatory T cells. Using immunoSEQ multiplex PCR, the repertoire was profiled, and TCRdb retains in-frame clones only, with some absent. Here the sample spans tens of thousands of clones, 96% being singletons. The sample was naive CD4+ T cells sorted from blood. Receptors were obtained from a human donor in good health.

Only one count was recorded for this clone. V usage is TRBV2 and J usage is TRBJ2-7; perhaps TRBD1 as D (6 bases). Deletions cut 4 bases from V and 4 bases from J, with 11 bases between. The CDR3 spans 13 residues. The germline CDR1 and CDR2 sequences are SNHLY and FYNNEI. CDR3 nucleotides: TGTGCCAGCAGTGCCTGGGGGCGTTACGAGCAGTACTTC. Protein: CASSAWGRYEQYF.

V and J are TRBV6-5 and TRBJ1-1; D remains ambiguous. In germline, CDR1 is MNHEY, CDR2 SVGAGI. V was pared by 2 bases and J by 4 bases, with 11 bases between. CDR3 length equals 14 residues. CDR3: CASSYGWMSTEAFF. In DNA form, the CDR3 reads TGTGCCAGCAGTTACGGGTGGATGAGCACTGAAGCTTTCTTT.

This chain links TRBV2 with TRBJ1-1; no clear D gene. V was trimmed by 7 bases and J by 0 bases, leaving 9 bases between them. CDR1 is SNHLY, CDR2 FYNNEI, per germline. The CDR3 runs 13 residues. The CDR3 bases are TGTGCCAGCATGTGGGATTTGAACACTGAAGCTTTCTTT. Protein product: CASMWDLNTEAFF.

A note on this clone: Since the CDR3 does not end with the conserved phenylalanine or tryptophan, this likely comes from a read error. The DNA is omitted, as the CDR3 cannot be located on it reliably, and the CDR3 follows TCRdb's listing. The gene calls are TRBV28 and TRBJ2-3; the D call of TRBD2 is as the table states it, not checked on the DNA. Germline CDR1 MDHEN, CDR2 SYDVKM. The CDR3 is 12 amino acids long, termini counted. The CDR3 here is CTSALAGGIAQY.

The V and J genes are TRBV6-5 and TRBJ2-7, with 10 nucleotides matching TRBD1. The germline gives CDR1 MNHEY, CDR2 SVGAGI. V shed 7 bases, J shed 5 bases, and the junction held 5 bases outside the gene matches. CDR3 length equals 13 residues. The CDR3 bases are TGTGCCAGCACCCGGACAGGGGGGAACGAGCAGTACTTC. This gives the protein CASTRTGGNEQYF.

The V and J genes are TRBV9 and TRBJ2-4, with a tentative D call TRBD1 (6 bases). The V and J ends lost 0 bases and 3 bases respectively, with 10 bases between them. CDR3 size: 15 residues. The germline V gene encodes CDR1 SGDLS and CDR2 YYNGEE. CDR3 nucleotide sequence: TGTGCCAGCAGCGTAGGGCGAGGGGGCAAAAACATTCAGTACTTC. It translates to CASSVGRGGKNIQYF.

The rearrangement joins TRBV18 to TRBJ1-1; D not resolved. Trimming left V 1 base short and J 6 bases short, with 12 bases between. The CDR3 length is 14 residues. Germline V gene sequence: CDR1 KGHSH, CDR2 LQKENI. The CDR3 here is CASSPLLDGPEAFF. In DNA, the CDR3 is TGTGCCAGCTCACCACTGTTAGACGGTCCTGAAGCTTTCTTT.

The V call is TRBV5-1, the J call TRBJ2-3, with 12 nucleotides matching TRBD1. J was trimmed by 0 bases and V by 4 bases; bases with no gene match: 21. The germline V gene encodes CDR1 SGHRS and CDR2 YFSETQ. The CDR3 totals 22 residues. DNA of the CDR3: TGCGCCAGCAGCCGGGACAGGGGGCGTATTCCTGAGACTAGCGGAAGCACAGATACGCAGTATTTT. Translating gives CASSRDRGRIPETSGSTDTQYF.

This chain uses TRBV9 with TRBJ2-3; D gene ambiguous. The V end was cut by 2 bases, the J end by 0 bases, with 10 bases between. This CDR3 is 15 amino acids long. Germline V gene data show CDR1 as SGDLS and CDR2 as YYNGEE. The CDR3 nucleotides read TGTGCCAGCAGCGTTACTATCCTTAGCACAGATACGCAGTATTTT. Its protein is CASSVTILSTDTQYF.

The chain carries TRBV14 and TRBJ1-6; no reliable D call. Germline loops: CDR1 SGHDN, CDR2 FVKESK. Trimming stripped 3 bases from V and 17 bases from J, with 17 bases between. The CDR3 covers 13 residues. The CDR3 nucleotides read TGTGCCAGCAGCCAGGGGTCGTCGGTCCTAGTCCACTTT. This codes for CASSQGSSVLVHF.

In this sample, this clone turned up once. The V gene is TRBV11-2, the J gene TRBJ2-1; unclear D gene. Deletions cut 5 bases from V and 1 base from J, with 12 bases between. The CDR3 sequence is 15 residues long. The germline V gene has CDR1 SGHAT and CDR2 FQNNGV. For the CDR3, the DNA is TGTGCCAGCAGCCCCGGGCCGACTTCCTACAATGAGCAGTTCTTC. This codes for CASSPGPTSYNEQFF.

The chain links TRBV7-2 to TRBJ2-7; no reliable D call. The CDR3 runs to 15 residues. Trimming pared 0 bases from V and 1 base from J, leaving 10 bases between. Per the germline V gene, CDR1 is SGHTA and CDR2 is FQGNSA. The CDR3 DNA reads TGTGCCAGCAGCTTAGCGGGCAGTAAGTCCTACGAGCAGTACTTC. Residues: CASSLAGSKSYEQYF.

This clone has just one count. This chain joins TRBV5-4 and TRBJ2-5; TRBD2 aligns across 8 bases. Germline trimming cut 0 bases from V and 5 bases from J; bases unmatched to any gene: 9. This CDR3 is 16 amino acids long. The germline V gene has CDR1 SGHNT and CDR2 YYREEE (reference sequence). The CDR3 is CASSLAGTRVPETQYF. As DNA, the CDR3 is TGTGCCAGCAGCTTGGCCGGGACTAGGGTGCCTGAGACCCAGTACTTC.

This chain connects TRBV7-2 to TRBJ2-5; 10 bases map to TRBD2. Germline-derived CDR1 and CDR2 are SGHTA and FQGNSA. Losses at the gene ends were 2 bases for V and 2 bases for J; bases not matched to a gene: 5. The CDR3 spans 16 residues. Here the CDR3 reads CASSLSASGGQETQYF. In nucleotides, the CDR3 is TGTGCCAGCAGCTTATCCGCTAGCGGGGGTCAAGAGACCCAGTACTTC.

The chain has TRBV19 and TRBJ1-5; D gene ambiguous. The V and J ends lost 7 bases and 6 bases respectively, with 13 bases between them. The CDR3 contains 13 residues. Germline V CDR1 and CDR2: LNHDA, SQIVND (reference sequence). The CDR3 protein is CASTARAPQPQHF. CDR3 coding DNA: TGTGCCAGTACCGCAAGGGCCCCTCAGCCCCAGCATTTT.

The chain uses TRBV11-1 and TRBJ2-1, with a tentative D call TRBD2 (6 bases). Germline assignment: CDR1 SGHAT and CDR2 FQDESV (reference sequence). This CDR3 region has 14 residues. V gave up 1 base and J gave up 4 bases, with 8 bases separating them. The CDR3 spells CASSLGGVYNEQFF. The CDR3 coding sequence is TGTGCCAGCAGCTTAGGGGGGGTGTACAATGAGCAGTTCTTC.

The genes are TRBV7-6 and TRBJ2-5, with 7 bases aligning to TRBD1. This CDR3 region has 12 residues. V was pared by 5 bases and J by 4 bases, with 1 base of the junction left unmatched. The germline V gene encodes CDR1 SGHVS and CDR2 FNYEAQ. CDR3 residues: CASSRQGETQYF. CDR3 DNA sequence: TGTGCCAGCAGCCGACAGGGAGAGACCCAGTACTTC.

V usage is TRBV18 and J usage is TRBJ2-5; 9 bases are a match to TRBD2. Looked up from germline, CDR1 is KGHSH and CDR2 is LQKENI. The ends lost 6 bases at V and 3 bases at J; junction bases unmatched: 5. The CDR3 extends over 14 amino acids. The CDR3 protein is CASSQTSGEETQYF. The CDR3 DNA reads as TGTGCCAGCTCGCAGACTAGCGGAGAAGAGACCCAGTACTTC.

V is TRBV19 and J is TRBJ1-2; no definite D call. CDR3 length: 14 residues. Trimming removed 0 bases at V and 8 bases at J, with 13 bases between. Germline V lookup: CDR1 LNHDA, CDR2 SQIVND (reference sequence). The CDR3 DNA sequence: TGTGCCAGTAGTATAGAGGTCGAAGGCCTCGGCTACACCTTC. Translation gives CASSIEVEGLGYTF. The full variable domain, rest sourced from reference TRBV19 and TRBJ1-2, is DGGITQSPKYLFRKEGQNVTLSCEQNLNHDAMYWYRQDPGQGLRLIYYSQIVNDFQKGDIAEGYSVSREKKESFPLTVTSAQKNPTAFYLCASSIEVEGLGYTFGSGTRLTVV.

J is TRBJ2-1 and V is TRBV6-4; D possibly corresponds to TRBD2 (7 bases). Germline V lookup: CDR1 MRHNA, CDR2 SNTAGT. The V end lost 2 bases, the J end lost 11 bases, and 13 bases lay between the germline ends. The CDR3 covers 13 residues. CDR3 nucleotides: TGTGCCAGCAGTGACGTGGGGGGGCTTAAGCAGTTCTTC. Protein sequence: CASSDVGGLKQFF.